Listed below are T cell receptor beta chains from one sample, sequenced in a study of siplizumab effects on memory and regulatory T cells. Assay: immunoSEQ multiplex PCR; the TCRdb copy retains only in-frame clones and omits some. Here the sample spans 70,000 or so clones, approximately 89% being singletons. Specimen: Tregs sorted from blood. The receptors were gathered from a human donor in good health. Each CDR3 is given with its conserved first and last residue. Fields, in order: clone size, D gene, V gene, J gene, CDR3 protein, CDR3 DNA. A D gene is named only where the DNA matches it firmly. Clone size is stated in some rows and not others, as once, few, many or a class when expanded.

once	.	TRBV5-1	TRBJ2-2	CASSLARGNTGELFF	TGCGCCAGCAGCTTGGCACGGGGGAACACCGGGGAGCTGTTTTTT
few	.	TRBV2	TRBJ2-5	CASKEGYQETQYF	TGTGCCAGCAAAGAGGGGTACCAAGAGACCCAGTACTTC
once	.	TRBV7-3	TRBJ2-1	CASSQGRSNEQFF	TGTGCCAGCAGCCAAGGGCGTAGCAATGAGCAGTTCTTC
.	.	TRBV4-3	TRBJ2-7	CASSATTGPQYEQYF	TGCGCCAGCAGCGCCACCACCGGGCCACAATACGAGCAGTACTTC
.	.	TRBV21-1	TRBJ2-1	CASSKWLAGGPYEQFF	TGTGCCAGCAGCAAATGGCTAGCGGGAGGGCCCTATGAGCAGTTCTTC
.	.	TRBV30	TRBJ1-2	CAWMGEVYGYTF	TGTGCCTGGATGGGGGAGGTCTATGGCTACACCTTC
.	.	TRBV7-6	TRBJ1-2	CASSLAGAKGYTF	TGTGCCAGCAGCTTGGCTGGGGCTAAAGGCTACACCTTC
.	.	TRBV11-2	TRBJ1-2	CASSLAAGSERGYTF	TGTGCCAGCAGCTTAGCGGCAGGGTCGGAACGTGGCTACACCTTC
.	.	TRBV6-1	TRBJ2-7	CASSLESAYRKQYF	TGTGCCAGCAGTTTAGAATCGGCTTATCGAAAGCAGTACTTC
.	.	TRBV7-9	TRBJ2-5	CASSIRDTPGETQYF	TGTGCCAGCAGCATCCGGGACACCCCTGGAGAGACCCAGTACTTC
.	TRBD2	TRBV19	TRBJ2-3	CASSVTSGRTDTQYF	TGTGCCAGTAGTGTGACTAGCGGACGGACAGATACGCAGTATTTT
.	.	TRBV18	TRBJ2-1	CASSPRTGKFYNEQFF	TGTGCCAGCTCACCACGAACAGGGAAATTCTACAATGAGCAGTTCTTC
.	.	TRBV13	TRBJ1-1	CASSFLQGTNTEAFF	TGTGCCAGCAGCTTCCTACAAGGAACGAACACTGAAGCTTTCTTT
.	.	TRBV5-1	TRBJ2-5	CASSWGAPWETQYF	TGCGCCAGCAGCTGGGGGGCGCCGTGGGAGACCCAGTACTTC
.	.	TRBV19	TRBJ2-3	CASRGVGTDTQYF	TGTGCCAGTAGGGGGGTTGGGACAGATACGCAGTATTTT
few	TRBD2	TRBV5-1	TRBJ2-5	CASSKGLAGPQETQYF	TGCGCCAGCAGCAAAGGACTAGCGGGGCCCCAAGAGACCCAGTACTTC
.	.	TRBV19	TRBJ2-6	CASSMFYSGANVLTF	TGTGCCAGTAGTATGTTTTATTCGGGGGCCAACGTCCTGACTTTC
.	TRBD2	TRBV11-3	TRBJ2-1	CASSLTGTTYNEQFF	TGTGCCAGCAGCCTGACCGGGACTACCTACAATGAGCAGTTCTTC
many	.	TRBV6-1	TRBJ1-2	CASSEGGYTF	TGTGCCAGCAGTGAAGGGGGCTACACCTTC
.	.	TRBV14	TRBJ2-2	CASSQGGFTGELFF	TGTGCCAGCAGCCAGGGGGGATTCACCGGGGAGCTGTTTTTT
once	.	TRBV19	TRBJ1-4	CASSTRVNEKLFF	TGTGCCAGTAGTACCAGGGTGAACGAAAAACTGTTTTTT
once	.	TRBV5-4	TRBJ2-7	CASSRGTRSYEQYF	TGTGCCAGCAGCCGAGGGACCCGCTCCTACGAGCAGTACTTC
.	TRBD2	TRBV7-3	TRBJ2-3	CASSSGGRAGTDTQYF	TGTGCCAGCAGCTCAGGCGGGAGGGCGGGAACAGATACGCAGTATTTT
once	.	TRBV28	TRBJ2-7	CASSLRDPRSSYEQYF	TGTGCCAGCAGTTTAAGGGACCCGCGGAGCTCCTACGAGCAGTACTTC
few	.	TRBV7-9	TRBJ2-7	CASSLVGSEQYF	TGTGCCAGCAGCTTAGTGGGTTCCGAGCAGTACTTC
.	.	TRBV28	TRBJ1-5	CASSLSHGVNQPQHF	TGTGCCAGCAGTTTATCACACGGGGTTAATCAGCCCCAGCATTTT